Listed below are T cell receptor beta chains from one sample, sequenced in a study of tumor and adjacent non-tumor tissue in lung cancer. TCRdb called the multiplex PCR reads again in MiXCR, with one record for every CDR3 protein. The sample holds around 76,000 distinct CDR3 sequences, over 60% seen once. Specimen: distant non-tumor lung tissue. The receptors stem from a man between 65 and 85 years old with non-small cell lung cancer. Both conserved end residues are part of each CDR3. D genes are given only for firm matches. Some rows mark clone size as missing; the rest say once, few, many or name a class of expanded clone.

clone_size: few
v_call: TRBV20-1
d_call: TRBD2
j_call: TRBJ2-2
cdr3_nt: TGCAGTGCCTACCCGACTAGCGGGAGATCTACCGGGGAGCTGTTTTTT
cdr3_aa: CSAYPTSGRSTGELFF

clone_size: NA
v_call: TRBV29-1
d_call: NA
j_call: TRBJ2-2
cdr3_nt: TGCAGCGTAAAAACCGGGACGGCGAACACCGTGGAGCTGTTATTT
cdr3_aa: CSVKTGTANTVELLF

clone_size: many
v_call: TRBV11-2
d_call: TRBD1
j_call: TRBJ2-1
cdr3_nt: TGTGCCAGCAGCCCCGGACAGGGGTTCAGCAATGAGCAGTTCTTC
cdr3_aa: CASSPGQGFSNEQFF

clone_size: NA
v_call: TRBV4-3
d_call: NA
j_call: TRBJ2-7
cdr3_nt: TGCACCTGCAGCCACACCACCAAGGGGTTCCACGAGCAATACTTC
cdr3_aa: CTCSHTTKGFHEQYF

clone_size: NA
v_call: TRBV6-1
d_call: NA
j_call: TRBJ2-3
cdr3_nt: TGTACCAGCAGACAATCCAGTTTTACGCAGTATTTT
cdr3_aa: CTSRQSSFTQYF

clone_size: few
v_call: TRBV4-3
d_call: NA
j_call: TRBJ1-2
cdr3_nt: TGCACCAGCAGCCAAGGGGCGGCATATGGTTACACCTTC
cdr3_aa: CTSSQGAAYGYTF

clone_size: once
v_call: TRBV6-6
d_call: NA
j_call: TRBJ1-2
cdr3_nt: TGTGCCAGGAGCCCTAGACAGGTCTCAAGGCACTACACCTTC
cdr3_aa: CARSPRQVSRHYTF

clone_size: NA
v_call: TRBV6-1
d_call: TRBD1
j_call: TRBJ2-7
cdr3_nt: TGTGCCAGCGCCGGGACAGGGCTCCACGAGGAGTACTTC
cdr3_aa: CASAGTGLHEEYF

clone_size: NA
v_call: TRBV11-3
d_call: NA
j_call: TRBJ2-3
cdr3_nt: TGTGCCAGCACCCGTCGGGATGTATTCACAGATACGCAGTATTTT
cdr3_aa: CASTRRDVFTDTQYF

clone_size: NA
v_call: TRBV10-3
d_call: TRBD2
j_call: TRBJ2-3
cdr3_nt: TGTGCCATCAGCGATAGACTAGCGGGAATAACAGATACGCAGTTTTTT
cdr3_aa: CAISDRLAGITDTQFF

clone_size: many
v_call: TRBV12-3/TRBV12-4
d_call: NA
j_call: TRBJ2-1
cdr3_nt: TGTGCCAGCAGCCCTAGGGGGGATGAGCAGTTCTTC
cdr3_aa: CASSPRGDEQFF

clone_size: NA
v_call: TRBV12-3/TRBV12-4
d_call: NA
j_call: TRBJ2-1
cdr3_nt: TGTGCCACTCAGTGGATGGGATACAATGAGCAGTTCTTC
cdr3_aa: CATQWMGYNEQFF

clone_size: many
v_call: TRBV5-1
d_call: TRBD1
j_call: TRBJ2-5
cdr3_nt: TGCGCCAGCAGCTTACCGGGACAGGCTGGACAGACCCAGTACTTC
cdr3_aa: CASSLPGQAGQTQYF

clone_size: few
v_call: TRBV9
d_call: NA
j_call: TRBJ2-1
cdr3_nt: TGTGCCAGCAGCGTAGGGGGTAGGCACAATGAGCAGTTCTTC
cdr3_aa: CASSVGGRHNEQFF

clone_size: NA
v_call: TRBV12-5
d_call: NA
j_call: TRBJ1-5
cdr3_nt: TGTGCTAGTGGTCTTACCGCTCGCAGTCAGCCCCAACATTTT
cdr3_aa: CASGLTARSQPQHF

clone_size: once
v_call: TRBV5-4
d_call: TRBD2
j_call: TRBJ2-7
cdr3_nt: TGTGCCAGCAGTTTAAGACGGGGAGCGGGGGACCAGTACTTC
cdr3_aa: CASSLRRGAGDQYF

clone_size: once
v_call: TRBV6-1
d_call: NA
j_call: TRBJ2-1
cdr3_nt: TGTGCCAGGAGTGAAGAGGCAGGAAGTAATGAGCAGTTCTTC
cdr3_aa: CARSEEAGSNEQFF

clone_size: NA
v_call: TRBV6-5
d_call: NA
j_call: TRBJ1-6
cdr3_nt: TGTGCCAGCAGTTATTCCGACGGTACAAATTCACCCCTCCCCTTC
cdr3_aa: CASSYSDGTNSPLPF

clone_size: few
v_call: TRBV5-1
d_call: NA
j_call: TRBJ2-2
cdr3_nt: TGCGCCAGCAGCTCAGGGGGGGACACCGGGGAGCTGTTTTTT
cdr3_aa: CASSSGGDTGELFF

clone_size: NA
v_call: TRBV4-1
d_call: NA
j_call: TRBJ2-1
cdr3_nt: TGTGCCAACAGCCAGGCCCAATCCTACAATGAGCAGTTCTTC
cdr3_aa: CANSQAQSYNEQFF

clone_size: NA
v_call: TRBV12-3/TRBV12-4
d_call: TRBD1
j_call: TRBJ2-5
cdr3_nt: TGTGTCAACAGTTCGGACAGGGGCCAAGAGACCCAGTACTTC
cdr3_aa: CVNSSDRGQETQYF

clone_size: NA
v_call: TRBV4-2
d_call: NA
j_call: TRBJ1-2
cdr3_nt: TGTGCCAGCAGTCAACTGATACACGGGACCATCGGCTACACCTTC
cdr3_aa: CASSQLIHGTIGYTF

clone_size: NA
v_call: TRBV5-4
d_call: NA
j_call: TRBJ2-2
cdr3_nt: TGTGCCAGCAGTTCACACACCGGGGAGCTATTTTTT
cdr3_aa: CASSSHTGELFF

clone_size: few
v_call: TRBV14
d_call: NA
j_call: TRBJ2-7
cdr3_nt: TGTACCAGCAGCCAACGTGACGGGAGAATTTCCTACGAGCAGTACTTC
cdr3_aa: CTSSQRDGRISYEQYF

clone_size: NA
v_call: TRBV2
d_call: NA
j_call: TRBJ1-4
cdr3_nt: TGTGCCAGCAGTGACTCCGTGTGGGAAAAACTGTTTTTT
cdr3_aa: CASSDSVWEKLFF

clone_size: NA
v_call: TRBV29-1
d_call: TRBD1
j_call: TRBJ2-7
cdr3_nt: TGCTGCGTCCGACAGGGGGCCTACAAGCAGTACTTC
cdr3_aa: CCVRQGAYKQYF

clone_size: NA
v_call: TRBV30
d_call: NA
j_call: TRBJ1-2
cdr3_nt: TGTTCCTGGAGTGGGCACCGGGCTAAGGAGGGCTACACCTTC
cdr3_aa: CSWSGHRAKEGYTF

clone_size: NA
v_call: TRBV11-2
d_call: NA
j_call: TRBJ1-5
cdr3_nt: TGTGCCAGTAGCTTAGAGGGCAGGGACGGTCAGCCCCAGCATTTT
cdr3_aa: CASSLEGRDGQPQHF

clone_size: NA
v_call: TRBV7-8
d_call: NA
j_call: TRBJ2-3
cdr3_nt: TGTGCCAGCAGCTTCTTTTTATGGGGAAGCGCGGATATGCAGTATTTT
cdr3_aa: CASSFFLWGSADMQYF

clone_size: NA
v_call: TRBV6-2/TRBV6-3
d_call: NA
j_call: TRBJ2-1
cdr3_nt: TGTGCTAGCAGTTCTAGCGCGAGAGAAAGCAATAAGCAGTTCTTC
cdr3_aa: CASSSSARESNKQFF

clone_size: NA
v_call: TRBV5-5
d_call: TRBD1
j_call: TRBJ1-1
cdr3_nt: TGTGCCACCAGCAGGACAGGCGCGAACACTGAAGCTTTCTTT
cdr3_aa: CATSRTGANTEAFF

clone_size: NA
v_call: TRBV6-2/TRBV6-3
d_call: NA
j_call: TRBJ2-6
cdr3_nt: TGTGCCATCACTTCGCAGGCCACTGGGGCCAACGTCCTGACTTTC
cdr3_aa: CAITSQATGANVLTF

clone_size: NA
v_call: TRBV29-1
d_call: NA
j_call: TRBJ2-5
cdr3_nt: TGCAGCGTGGAAATGGGTCTGGAAGAGACCCAGTACTTC
cdr3_aa: CSVEMGLEETQYF